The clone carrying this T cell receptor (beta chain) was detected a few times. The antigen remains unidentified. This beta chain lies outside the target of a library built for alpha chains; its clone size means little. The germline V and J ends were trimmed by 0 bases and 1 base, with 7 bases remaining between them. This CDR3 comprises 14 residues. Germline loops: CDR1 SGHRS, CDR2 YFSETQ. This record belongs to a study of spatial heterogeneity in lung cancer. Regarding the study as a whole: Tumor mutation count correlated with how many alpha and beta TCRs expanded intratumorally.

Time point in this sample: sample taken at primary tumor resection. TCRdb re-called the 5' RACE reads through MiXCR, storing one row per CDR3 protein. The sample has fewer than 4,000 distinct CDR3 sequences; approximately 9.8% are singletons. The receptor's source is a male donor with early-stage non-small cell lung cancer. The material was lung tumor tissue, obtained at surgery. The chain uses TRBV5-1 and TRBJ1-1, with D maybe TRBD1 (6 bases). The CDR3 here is CASSLGQENTEAFF. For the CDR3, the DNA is TGCGCCAGCAGCTTGGGACAGGAGAACACTGAAGCTTTCTTT.